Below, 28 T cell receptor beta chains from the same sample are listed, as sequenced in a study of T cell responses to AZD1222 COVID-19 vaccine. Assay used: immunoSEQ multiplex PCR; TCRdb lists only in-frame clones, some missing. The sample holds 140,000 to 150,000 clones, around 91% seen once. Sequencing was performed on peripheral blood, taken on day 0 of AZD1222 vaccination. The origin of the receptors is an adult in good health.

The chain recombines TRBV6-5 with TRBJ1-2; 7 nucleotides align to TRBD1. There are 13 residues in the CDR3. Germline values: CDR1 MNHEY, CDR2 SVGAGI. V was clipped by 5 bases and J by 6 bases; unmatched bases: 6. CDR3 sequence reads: CASSQTGDHGYTF. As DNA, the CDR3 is TGTGCCAGCAGTCAAACAGGGGATCATGGCTACACCTTC.

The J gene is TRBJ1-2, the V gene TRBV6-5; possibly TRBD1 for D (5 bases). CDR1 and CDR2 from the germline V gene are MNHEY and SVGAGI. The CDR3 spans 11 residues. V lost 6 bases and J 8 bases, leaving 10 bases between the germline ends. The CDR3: CASRGGKGYTF. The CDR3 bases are TGTGCCAGCAGGGGGGGAAAAGGCTACACCTTC.

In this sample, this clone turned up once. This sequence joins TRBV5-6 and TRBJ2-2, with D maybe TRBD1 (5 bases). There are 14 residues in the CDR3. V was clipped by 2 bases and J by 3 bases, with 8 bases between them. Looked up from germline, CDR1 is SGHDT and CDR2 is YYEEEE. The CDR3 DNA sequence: TGTGCCAGCAGCTTCCAGGGTTACACCGGGGAGCTGTTTTTT. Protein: CASSFQGYTGELFF.

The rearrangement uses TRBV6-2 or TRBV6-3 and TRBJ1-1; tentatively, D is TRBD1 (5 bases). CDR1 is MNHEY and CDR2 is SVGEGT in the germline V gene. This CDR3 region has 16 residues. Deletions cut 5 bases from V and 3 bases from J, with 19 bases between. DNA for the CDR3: TGTGCCAGCAGTACTGGGGGTAGGGTTGTCTACACTGAAGCTTTCTTT. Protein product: CASSTGGRVVYTEAFF.

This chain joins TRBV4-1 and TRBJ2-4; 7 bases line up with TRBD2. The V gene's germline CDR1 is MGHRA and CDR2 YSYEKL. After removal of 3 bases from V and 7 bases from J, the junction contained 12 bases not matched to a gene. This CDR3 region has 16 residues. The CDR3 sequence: CASSQSLRGVINIQYF. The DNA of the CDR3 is TGCGCCAGCAGCCAGTCGCTACGGGGGGTAATTAACATTCAGTACTTC.

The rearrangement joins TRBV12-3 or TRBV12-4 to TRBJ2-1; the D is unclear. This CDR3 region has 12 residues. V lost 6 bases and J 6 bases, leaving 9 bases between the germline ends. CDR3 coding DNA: TGTGCCAGCAGGGAAAGGCCCAATGAGCAGTTCTTC. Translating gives CASRERPNEQFF.

DNA for the CDR3: TGTGCCAGCAGCTTAGGAGGGAAATGGGGAGCCAAAAACATTCAGTACTTC. It translates to CASSLGGKWGAKNIQYF. The chain has TRBV11-3 and TRBJ2-4; TRBD2 might be the D (5 bases). V was cut by 1 base and J by 0 bases, with 13 bases left in between. Per the germline V gene, CDR1 is SGHNT and CDR2 is YENEEA. The length of the CDR3 is 17 residues. Filled out from reference TRBV11-3 and TRBJ2-4, the complete variable domain reads EAGVVQSPRYKIIEKKQPVAFWCNPISGHNTLYWYLQNLGQGPELLIRYENEEAVDDSQLPKDRFSAERLKGVDSTLKIQPAELGDSAVYLCASSLGGKWGAKNIQYFGAGTRLSVL.

The CDR3 loop is CASSQAGTVDSNTEAFF. CDR3 in DNA: TGTGCCAGCAGCCAGGCTGGGACTGTTGACTCGAACACTGAAGCTTTCTTT. The rearrangement joins TRBV3-1 (or the pseudogene TRBV3-2) to TRBJ1-1; possible D gene TRBD1, 5 bases. CDR3 length: 17 amino acids. With 3 bases removed from V and 1 base from J, the gap between germline ends came to 18 bases. Germline-derived CDR1 and CDR2 are LGHDT and YNNKEL (reference sequence).

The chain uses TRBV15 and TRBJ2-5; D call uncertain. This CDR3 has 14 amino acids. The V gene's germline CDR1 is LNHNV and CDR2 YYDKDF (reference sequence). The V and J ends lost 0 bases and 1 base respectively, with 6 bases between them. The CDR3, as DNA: TGTGCCACCAGCAGAGATCATCCCCAAGAGACCCAGTACTTC. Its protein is CATSRDHPQETQYF.

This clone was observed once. The CDR3 loop is CASSLSGEVYEQYF. Written as DNA, the CDR3 is TGTGCCAGCAGTTTATCGGGTGAGGTTTACGAGCAGTACTTC. The chain has TRBV27 and TRBJ2-7, with D uncertain. Trimming removed 0 bases at V and 4 bases at J, with 10 bases between. CDR3 length: 14 residues. The germline V gene encodes CDR1 MNHEY and CDR2 SMNVEV (reference sequence).

This CDR3 is CSASNRGQETQYF. In nucleotides, the CDR3 is TGCAGTGCTAGTAACAGGGGTCAAGAGACCCAGTACTTC. The V and J genes are TRBV20-1 and TRBJ2-5; TRBD1 agrees at 7 bases. Trimming took 3 bases from V and 2 from J; bases not matched to a gene: 3. The CDR3 runs to 13 residues. Looked up from germline, CDR1 is DFQATT and CDR2 is SNEGSKA (reference sequence).

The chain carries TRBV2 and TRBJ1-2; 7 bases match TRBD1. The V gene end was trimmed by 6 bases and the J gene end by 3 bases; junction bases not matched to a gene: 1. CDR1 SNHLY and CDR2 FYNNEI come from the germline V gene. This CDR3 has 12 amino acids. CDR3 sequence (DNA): TGTGCCAGCAGAGACAGGGACTATGGCTACACCTTC. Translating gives CASRDRDYGYTF.

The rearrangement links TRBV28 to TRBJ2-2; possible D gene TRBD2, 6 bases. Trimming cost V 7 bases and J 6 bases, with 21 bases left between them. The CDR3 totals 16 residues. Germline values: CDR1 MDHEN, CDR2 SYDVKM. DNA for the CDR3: TGTGCCAGCACCTCGCCGGGTCGGGGGTCTCCCGGGGAGCTGTTTTTT. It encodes CASTSPGRGSPGELFF.

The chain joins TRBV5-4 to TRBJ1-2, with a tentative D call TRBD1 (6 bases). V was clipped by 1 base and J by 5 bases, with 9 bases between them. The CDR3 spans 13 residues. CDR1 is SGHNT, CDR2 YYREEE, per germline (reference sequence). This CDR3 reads CASSLQGPYGYTF. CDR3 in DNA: TGTGCCAGCAGCTTGCAGGGGCCGTATGGCTACACCTTC.

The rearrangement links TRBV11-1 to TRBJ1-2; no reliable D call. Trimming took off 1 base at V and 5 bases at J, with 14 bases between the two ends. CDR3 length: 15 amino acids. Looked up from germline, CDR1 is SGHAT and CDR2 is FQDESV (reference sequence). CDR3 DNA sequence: TGTGCCAGCAGCTTAGATGGAGACGGGAGTTATGGCTACACCTTC. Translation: CASSLDGDGSYGYTF.

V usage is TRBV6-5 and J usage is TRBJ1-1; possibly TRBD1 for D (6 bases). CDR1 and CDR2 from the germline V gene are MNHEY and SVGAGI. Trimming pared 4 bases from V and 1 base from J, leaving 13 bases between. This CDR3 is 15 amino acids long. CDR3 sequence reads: CASSSITDRNTEAFF. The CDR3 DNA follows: TGTGCCAGCAGTTCCATTACGGACAGGAACACTGAAGCTTTCTTT.

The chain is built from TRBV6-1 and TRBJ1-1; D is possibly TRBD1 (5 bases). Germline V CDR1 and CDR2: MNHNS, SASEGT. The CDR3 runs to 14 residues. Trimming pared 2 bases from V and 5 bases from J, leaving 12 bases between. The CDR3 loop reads CASSELGGGTEAFF. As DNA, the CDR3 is TGTGCCAGCAGTGAATTGGGGGGAGGAACTGAAGCTTTCTTT.

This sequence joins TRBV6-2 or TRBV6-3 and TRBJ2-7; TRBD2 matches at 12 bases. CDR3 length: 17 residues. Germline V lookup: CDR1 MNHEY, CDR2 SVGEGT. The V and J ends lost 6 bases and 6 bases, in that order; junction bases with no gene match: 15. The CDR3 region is CASSLTSGGFLRGEQYF. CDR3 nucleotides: TGTGCCAGCAGCCTCACTAGCGGGGGGTTCCTTAGAGGCGAGCAGTACTTC.

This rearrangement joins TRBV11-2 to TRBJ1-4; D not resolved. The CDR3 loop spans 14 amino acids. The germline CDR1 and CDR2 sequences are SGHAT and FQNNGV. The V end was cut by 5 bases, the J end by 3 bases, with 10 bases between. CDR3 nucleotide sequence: TGTGCCAGCAGCCCCGGGAGAGCTAATGAAAAACTGTTTTTT. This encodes CASSPGRANEKLFF.

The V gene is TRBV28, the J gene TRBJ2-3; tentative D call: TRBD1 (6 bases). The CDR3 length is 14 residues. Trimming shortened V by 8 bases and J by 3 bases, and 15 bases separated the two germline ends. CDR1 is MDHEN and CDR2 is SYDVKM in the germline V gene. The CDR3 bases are TGTGCCAGCGGGGACATCCGGGCGACAGATACGCAGTATTTT. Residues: CASGDIRATDTQYF.

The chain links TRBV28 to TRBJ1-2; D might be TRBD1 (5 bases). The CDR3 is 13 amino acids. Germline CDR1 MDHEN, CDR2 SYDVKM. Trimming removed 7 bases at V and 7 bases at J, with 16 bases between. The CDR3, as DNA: TGTGCCAGCATCCCCGGGGGGACCGGTGGCTACACCTTC. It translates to CASIPGGTGGYTF.

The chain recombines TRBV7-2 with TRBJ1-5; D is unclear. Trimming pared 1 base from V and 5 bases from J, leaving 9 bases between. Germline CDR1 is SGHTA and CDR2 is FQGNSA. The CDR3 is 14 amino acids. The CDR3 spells CASSLGRADQPQHF. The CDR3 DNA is TGTGCCAGCAGCTTAGGAAGGGCCGATCAGCCCCAGCATTTT.

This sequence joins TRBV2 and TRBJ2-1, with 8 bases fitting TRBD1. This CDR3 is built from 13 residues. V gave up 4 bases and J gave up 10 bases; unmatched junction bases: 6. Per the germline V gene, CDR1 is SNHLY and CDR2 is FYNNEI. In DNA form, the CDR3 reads TGTGCCAGCAGTGCCTCGTGGGACAGGGAGCAGTTCTTC. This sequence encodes CASSASWDREQFF.

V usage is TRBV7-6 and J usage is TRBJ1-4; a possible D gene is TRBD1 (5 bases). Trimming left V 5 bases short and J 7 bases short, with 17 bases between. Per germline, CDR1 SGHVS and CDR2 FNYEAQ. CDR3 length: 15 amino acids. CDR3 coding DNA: TGTGCCAGCAGCCAATTATCGGGACCTAGTGAAAAACTGTTTTTT. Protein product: CASSQLSGPSEKLFF.

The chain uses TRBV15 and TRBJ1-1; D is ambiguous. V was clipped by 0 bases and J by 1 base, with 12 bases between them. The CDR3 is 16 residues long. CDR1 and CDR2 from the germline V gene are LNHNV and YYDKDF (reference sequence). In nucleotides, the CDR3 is TGTGCCACCAGCAGAGATCGGTGGGTCCAGAACACTGAAGCTTTCTTT. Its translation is CATSRDRWVQNTEAFF. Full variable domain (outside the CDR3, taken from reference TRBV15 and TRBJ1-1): DAMVIQNPRYQVTQFGKPVTLSCSQTLNHNVMYWYQQKSSQAPKLLFHYYDKDFNNEADTPDNFQSRRPNTSFCFLDIRSPGLGDTAMYLCATSRDRWVQNTEAFFGQGTRLTVV.

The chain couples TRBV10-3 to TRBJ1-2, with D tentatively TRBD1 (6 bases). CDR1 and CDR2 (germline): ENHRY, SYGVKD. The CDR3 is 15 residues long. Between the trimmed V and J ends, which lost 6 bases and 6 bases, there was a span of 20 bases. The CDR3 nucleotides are TGTGCCATCAGGGAGGGGGGGGCCAGCAGGGATGGCTACACCTTC. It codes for CAIREGGASRDGYTF.

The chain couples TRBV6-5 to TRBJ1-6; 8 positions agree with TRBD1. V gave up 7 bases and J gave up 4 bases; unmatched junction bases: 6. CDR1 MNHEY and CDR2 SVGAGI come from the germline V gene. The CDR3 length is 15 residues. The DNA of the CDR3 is TGTGCCAGCACCCTCCGACAGGGGTATAATTCACCCCTCCACTTT. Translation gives CASTLRQGYNSPLHF.

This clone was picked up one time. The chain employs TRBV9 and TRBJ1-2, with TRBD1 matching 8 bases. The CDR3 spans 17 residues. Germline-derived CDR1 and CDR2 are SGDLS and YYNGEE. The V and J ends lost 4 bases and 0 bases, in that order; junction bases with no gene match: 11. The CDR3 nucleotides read TGTGCCAGCAGCCTCAGGGGGGACAGGTCGCCTAACTATGGCTACACCTTC. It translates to CASSLRGDRSPNYGYTF.